Listed below are T cell receptor beta chains from one sample, sequenced in a study of T cells after yellow fever vaccination. TCRdb re-derived calls from the 5' RACE reads in MiXCR, one entry per CDR3 protein. The table includes tens of thousands of distinct CDR3 sequences, 4.5% to 6% detected once. Sequencing used PBMCs, either bulk or a sorted T-cell subset (CD4+, CD8+, memory, or dextramer-sorted; not recorded which), obtained on the day of the yellow fever booster vaccination. The receptors were sampled from a man aged 18 to 30 who received the YFV17D yellow fever vaccine. CDR3s include the opening cysteine and the closing phenylalanine or tryptophan. The D gene is left open where the match is weak. Only part of the rows carry a size: once, few, many, or a class if the clone is expanded.

cdr3_aa: CASSVSLAGVTDTQYF; cdr3_nt: TGTGCCAGCAGCGTTTCACTAGCGGGAGTCACAGATACGCAGTATTTT; v_call: TRBV9; j_call: TRBJ2-3; d_call: TRBD2; clone_size: many
cdr3_aa: CASSFEPGDTEAFF; cdr3_nt: TGCGCCAGCAGCTTTGAACCCGGGGACACTGAAGCTTTCTTT; v_call: TRBV5-1; j_call: TRBJ1-1; d_call: .; clone_size: .
cdr3_aa: CASSRGQVGVLETQYF; cdr3_nt: TGCGCCAGCAGCCGTGGACAGGTGGGGGTTTTGGAGACCCAGTACTTC; v_call: TRBV4-1; j_call: TRBJ2-5; d_call: TRBD1; clone_size: many
cdr3_aa: CAISESGTSGSYEQYF; cdr3_nt: TGTGCCATCAGTGAGTCGGGGACTAGCGGGAGCTACGAGCAGTACTTC; v_call: TRBV10-3; j_call: TRBJ2-7; d_call: TRBD2; clone_size: .
cdr3_aa: CASSPPRWLAGGRDEQFF; cdr3_nt: TGTGCCAGCAGCCCTCCCCGATGGCTAGCGGGGGGCCGGGATGAGCAGTTCTTC; v_call: TRBV11-2; j_call: TRBJ2-1; d_call: TRBD2; clone_size: many
cdr3_aa: CASSQIAGGTDTQYF; cdr3_nt: TGTGCCAGCAGTCAAATAGCGGGGGGCACAGATACGCAGTATTTT; v_call: TRBV6-2/TRBV6-3; j_call: TRBJ2-3; d_call: TRBD2; clone_size: many
cdr3_aa: CASSLGQADEYF; cdr3_nt: TGCGCCAGCAGCTTGGGACAGGCGGATGAGTACTTC; v_call: TRBV5-1; j_call: TRBJ2-7; d_call: .; clone_size: many
cdr3_aa: CSARGTGRFEAFF; cdr3_nt: TGCAGTGCTAGAGGGACAGGGCGCTTTGAAGCTTTCTTT; v_call: TRBV20-1; j_call: TRBJ1-1; d_call: TRBD1; clone_size: many
cdr3_aa: CASSQDREAFF; cdr3_nt: TGTGCCAGCAGCCAAGATCGCGAAGCTTTCTTT; v_call: TRBV14; j_call: TRBJ1-1; d_call: .; clone_size: .
cdr3_aa: CASSPAGSGTPGNTIYF; cdr3_nt: TGTGCCAGCAGTCCCGCCGGATCCGGGACCCCTGGAAACACCATATATTTT; v_call: TRBV12-3/TRBV12-4; j_call: TRBJ1-3; d_call: .; clone_size: .
cdr3_aa: CASSGQRQGAYEAFF; cdr3_nt: TGTGCCAGCAGTGGGCAAAGGCAGGGGGCGTATGAAGCTTTCTTT; v_call: TRBV27; j_call: TRBJ1-1; d_call: TRBD1; clone_size: .
cdr3_aa: CASPPPNDPNEQFF; cdr3_nt: TGTGCCAGCCCCCCACCGAACGACCCCAATGAGCAGTTCTTC; v_call: TRBV5-4; j_call: TRBJ2-1; d_call: .; clone_size: .
cdr3_aa: CASSQGGRDLFTDTQYF; cdr3_nt: TGCGCCAGCAGCCAGGGAGGGAGGGACCTCTTCACAGATACGCAGTATTTT; v_call: TRBV4-3; j_call: TRBJ2-3; d_call: TRBD2; clone_size: many
cdr3_aa: CASSLALPDTQYF; cdr3_nt: TGTGCCAGCAGCTTAGCGCTTCCAGATACGCAGTATTTT; v_call: TRBV7-9; j_call: TRBJ2-3; d_call: .; clone_size: many
cdr3_aa: CASMSGGDGYTF; cdr3_nt: TGTGCCAGCATGTCGGGGGGGGATGGCTACACCTTC; v_call: TRBV27; j_call: TRBJ1-2; d_call: .; clone_size: .
cdr3_aa: CASRSRLTEAFF; cdr3_nt: TGTGCCAGCAGGTCGAGGTTGACTGAAGCTTTCTTT; v_call: TRBV12-3/TRBV12-4; j_call: TRBJ1-1; d_call: .; clone_size: many
cdr3_aa: CASSPGTPYEQYF; cdr3_nt: TGTGCCAGCAGCCCAGGGACACCTTACGAGCAGTACTTC; v_call: TRBV7-2; j_call: TRBJ2-7; d_call: .; clone_size: many
cdr3_aa: CSVEDPGWDTQYF; cdr3_nt: TGCAGCGTTGAAGATCCCGGATGGGATACGCAGTATTTT; v_call: TRBV29-1; j_call: TRBJ2-3; d_call: .; clone_size: many
cdr3_aa: CASSLAQGSRETQYF; cdr3_nt: TGTGCCAGCAGCTTAGCGCAGGGCAGTCGAGAGACCCAGTACTTC; v_call: TRBV7-9; j_call: TRBJ2-5; d_call: .; clone_size: many
cdr3_aa: CASGGATNTEAFF; cdr3_nt: TGTGCCAGCGGAGGGGCCACGAACACTGAAGCTTTCTTT; v_call: TRBV21-1; j_call: TRBJ1-1; d_call: .; clone_size: few
cdr3_aa: CASSSSDSYNEQFF; cdr3_nt: TGTGCCAGCAGCTCCTCGGACAGCTACAATGAGCAGTTCTTC; v_call: TRBV11-2; j_call: TRBJ2-1; d_call: .; clone_size: many
cdr3_aa: CASSYGHNTGELFF; cdr3_nt: TGTGCCAGCAGTTACGGCCATAACACCGGGGAGCTGTTTTTT; v_call: TRBV6-5; j_call: TRBJ2-2; d_call: .; clone_size: many
cdr3_aa: CASSLLAGADTEAFF; cdr3_nt: TGTGCCAGCAGTTTATTGGCGGGAGCGGACACTGAAGCTTTCTTT; v_call: TRBV27; j_call: TRBJ1-1; d_call: .; clone_size: many
cdr3_aa: CASSYLAGASTDTQYF; cdr3_nt: TGTGCCAGCAGTTACTTAGCGGGGGCCAGCACAGATACGCAGTATTTT; v_call: TRBV6-5; j_call: TRBJ2-3; d_call: TRBD2; clone_size: many
cdr3_aa: CASIQGSSDTQYF; cdr3_nt: TGTGCCAGCATACAGGGTTCTTCAGATACGCAGTATTTT; v_call: TRBV7-8; j_call: TRBJ2-3; d_call: .; clone_size: many
cdr3_aa: CASRGGTGYSPLHF; cdr3_nt: TGTGCCAGCAGAGGGGGGACAGGGTATTCACCCCTCCACTTT; v_call: TRBV7-9; j_call: TRBJ1-6; d_call: TRBD1; clone_size: few
cdr3_aa: CSVALPGAPDYGYTF; cdr3_nt: TGCAGCGTTGCCCTACCTGGAGCCCCAGACTATGGCTACACCTTC; v_call: TRBV29-1; j_call: TRBJ1-2; d_call: .; clone_size: many